Listed here are 12 T cell receptor beta chains from one sample, sequenced in a study of T cell changes during pregnancy in multiple sclerosis. Clones were read by immunoSEQ multiplex PCR, and TCRdb kept only the in-frame ones, dropping some. The sample carries around 72,000 clones, 80% to 95% recorded once. The sample consisted of CD4+ T cells from peripheral blood mononuclear cells, taken before pregnancy. These receptors were obtained from a female donor with multiple sclerosis, enrolled in a pregnancy study.

The chain couples TRBV5-1 to TRBJ1-1; TRBD1 might be the D (6 bases). Trimming shortened V by 3 bases and J by 6 bases, and 12 bases separated the two germline ends. This CDR3 has 13 amino acids. Germline CDR1 reads SGHRS; CDR2 reads YFSETQ. The CDR3 loop is CASSWGGAAEAFF. CDR3 bases: TGCGCCAGCAGCTGGGGGGGGGCCGCTGAAGCTTTCTTT.

V usage is TRBV27 and J usage is TRBJ1-1; 7 bases are a match to TRBD1. CDR1 and CDR2 (germline): MNHEY, SMNVEV (reference sequence). J lost 6 bases, V lost 6 bases, and 4 bases had no gene match. The CDR3 has 12 residues. The CDR3 coding sequence is TGTGCCAGCAGCCCAGGGACAGCTGAAGCTTTCTTT. This codes for CASSPGTAEAFF.

CDR3 in amino acids: CASSRDRGLGEQFF. CDR3 sequence (DNA): TGTGCCAGCAGTCGGGACAGGGGTCTGGGTGAGCAGTTCTTC. J is TRBJ2-1 and V is TRBV2; TRBD1 matches 10 bases. CDR1 is SNHLY and CDR2 is FYNNEI in the germline V gene. V lost 5 bases to trimming and J lost 9 bases; unmatched junction nucleotides: 7. This CDR3 has 14 amino acids.

The rearrangement uses TRBV19 and TRBJ2-1; a weak D match, TRBD2 (5 bases). CDR1 LNHDA and CDR2 SQIVND come from the germline V gene (reference sequence). V was pared by 0 bases and J by 12 bases, with 12 bases between. The length of the CDR3 is 13 residues. The CDR3 region is CASSIDRTGRQFF. The CDR3 region has the DNA TGTGCCAGTAGTATAGATCGTACGGGGAGGCAGTTCTTC.

The J gene is TRBJ1-6, the V gene TRBV4-1; the D is unclear. The CDR3 extends over 13 amino acids. Germline loops: CDR1 MGHRA, CDR2 YSYEKL. V was pared by 1 base and J by 7 bases, with 5 bases between. The CDR3 is CASSQVLNSPLHF. The CDR3 nucleotides read TGCGCCAGCAGCCAAGTACTGAATTCACCCCTCCACTTT.

The CDR3 DNA is TGTGCCAGCAGCCAAGAGATCCCGGGAGGACACTACAATGAGCAGTTCTTC. This sequence encodes CASSQEIPGGHYNEQFF. The chain employs TRBV4-2 and TRBJ2-1, with 7 bases aligning to TRBD2. There are 17 residues in the CDR3. After removal of 0 bases from V and 3 bases from J, the junction contained 8 bases not matched to a gene. The germline gives CDR1 LGHNA, CDR2 YNFKEQ.

The chain carries TRBV7-7 and TRBJ2-5, with 7 bases fitting TRBD2. The V gene's germline CDR1 is SSHAT and CDR2 FNYEAQ (reference sequence). The CDR3 runs 16 residues. After removal of 5 bases from V and 4 bases from J, the junction contained 13 bases not matched to a gene. The CDR3 DNA follows: TGTGCCAGCAGCATGACTTCGACTAGCTTGGGAGAGACCCAGTACTTC. Protein product: CASSMTSTSLGETQYF.

The J gene is TRBJ2-5, the V gene TRBV28; 13 bases are shared with TRBD2. Germline V lookup: CDR1 MDHEN, CDR2 SYDVKM. The CDR3 is 17 amino acids. Unmatched junction bases numbered 11, after V lost 6 bases and J lost 4 bases. The CDR3: CASRWTSGSKLLETQYF. The DNA of the CDR3 is TGTGCCAGCAGATGGACTAGCGGGAGCAAGCTCCTAGAGACCCAGTACTTC.

This chain uses TRBV18 with TRBJ1-1; unclear D gene. The CDR3 length is 16 residues. The V gene's germline CDR1 is KGHSH and CDR2 LQKENI. The germline V and J ends were trimmed by 2 bases and 0 bases, with 13 bases remaining between them. The CDR3, as DNA: TGTGCCAGCTCACCAGGCCCTAGAGGTCTGAACACTGAAGCTTTCTTT. Amino acids: CASSPGPRGLNTEAFF.

The chain is built from TRBV29-1 and TRBJ2-5, with 9 bases aligning to TRBD1. The CDR3 length is 14 residues. The germline gives CDR1 SQVTM, CDR2 ANQGSEA. Germline trimming cut 4 bases from V and 4 bases from J; bases unmatched to any gene: 7. CDR3 amino acids: CSVGTGDLGETQYF. The CDR3 bases are TGCAGCGTTGGGACAGGGGACCTGGGAGAGACCCAGTACTTC.

V gene TRBV20-1 combines with J gene TRBJ1-2; the D gene is possibly TRBD1 (6 bases). The CDR3 is 11 residues long. V was shortened by 3 bases and J by 8 bases, with 10 bases between the two germline ends. Germline V gene data show CDR1 as DFQATT and CDR2 as SNEGSKA (reference sequence). The CDR3 here is CSARYRDGYTF. For the CDR3, the DNA is TGCAGTGCTAGGTACAGGGACGGCTACACCTTC.

The sample holds one count of this clone. This chain uses TRBV5-4 with TRBJ2-1; D is possibly TRBD1 (7 bases). CDR1 is SGHNT and CDR2 is YYREEE in the germline V gene (reference sequence). V lost 7 bases to trimming and J lost 3 bases, with 23 bases between them. The CDR3 is made up of 17 amino acids. The CDR3 protein is CASGHDGAGQIYNEQFF. CDR3 sequence (DNA): TGTGCCAGCGGCCACGACGGCGCGGGACAGATCTACAATGAGCAGTTCTTC. The full variable domain, rest sourced from reference TRBV5-4 and TRBJ2-1, is ETGVTQSPTHLIKTRGQQVTLRCSSQSGHNTVSWYQQALGQGPQFIFQYYREEENGRGNFPPRFSGLQFPNYSSELNVNALELDDSALYLCASGHDGAGQIYNEQFFGPGTRLTVL.